The 26 T cell receptor beta chains presented below share a single source sample, sequenced in a study of shared clonotypes between healthy human individuals. Using immunoSEQ multiplex PCR, the repertoire was profiled, and TCRdb retains in-frame clones only, with some absent. The sample has about 960,000 clones, more than 75% seen once; the top ten hold approximately 1.5%. Sequenced input: memory CD4+ T cells sorted from blood. Described subset: CD45RA-negative fraction. These receptors all come from a man aged 18 to 30 in good health.

In its sample, this clone was seen a few times. In nucleotides, the CDR3 is TGCGCCAGCAGCTTACAGGGCGGGGTGAACACCGGGGAGCTGTTTTTT. Amino acids: CASSLQGGVNTGELFF. V gene TRBV5-1 combines with J gene TRBJ2-2; D tentatively reads TRBD1 or TRBD2 (6 bases each). The germline V gene has CDR1 SGHRS and CDR2 YFSETQ. V dropped 2 bases and J dropped 1 base, with 12 bases sitting between them. The CDR3 is made up of 16 amino acids.

The rearrangement uses TRBV7-8 and TRBJ1-1, with D unclear. V was shortened by 1 base and J by 6 bases, with 15 bases between the two germline ends. Germline V CDR1 and CDR2: SGHVS, FQNEAQ. CDR3 length equals 15 residues. The CDR3 DNA reads TGTGCCAGCAGCTTAGGAGTGAGTGGAGTTGCTGAAGCTTTCTTT. The encoded protein is CASSLGVSGVAEAFF.

This chain links TRBV7-6 with TRBJ2-1; 13 nucleotides line up with TRBD2. This CDR3 is built from 16 residues. The germline CDR1 and CDR2 sequences are SGHVS and FNYEAQ. V was pared by 3 bases and J by 4 bases, with 3 bases of the junction left unmatched. The CDR3 DNA sequence: TGTGCCAGCAGCTTCCGACTAGCGGGGGGATACAATGAGCAGTTCTTC. Amino acid sequence: CASSFRLAGGYNEQFF.

J is TRBJ2-1 and V is TRBV15, with unresolved D. The CDR3 loop spans 15 amino acids. Germline CDR1 reads LNHNV; CDR2 reads YYDKDF (reference sequence). Trimming left V 2 bases short and J 9 bases short, with 17 bases between. The DNA for the CDR3 is TGTGCCACCAGCAGACCCCCTTCACATGTGGGTGAGCAGTTCTTC. Its protein is CATSRPPSHVGEQFF.

The rearrangement links TRBV27 to TRBJ1-1; D unclear. V was clipped by 4 bases and J by 5 bases, with 5 bases between them. The CDR3 loop spans 11 amino acids. From germline, CDR1 is MNHEY and CDR2 SMNVEV (reference sequence). The CDR3 DNA reads TGTGCCAGCAGTTGGAAGACTGAAGCTTTCTTT. Amino acid sequence: CASSWKTEAFF.

About this clone: One end of the junction fails to match germline, which may point to a read error. The sample has other DNA sequences that encode this CDR3 too. The chain joins TRBV6-6 to TRBJ1-4; D gene unclear. CDR3 length: 14 amino acids. Germline CDR1 and CDR2: MNHNY and SVGAGI (reference sequence). The CDR3 reads CASSYTVTNEKLFF. The DNA for the CDR3 is TGTGCCAGCAGTTACACGGTGACTAATGAAAAGCTGTTTTTT.

The V call is TRBV18, the J call TRBJ1-6; no firm D call. The CDR3 spans 14 residues. CDR1 and CDR2 (germline): KGHSH, LQKENI. V shed 8 bases and J shed 2 bases, with 10 bases lying between them. For the CDR3, the DNA is TGTGCCAGCGCAGTAGACGCCTATAATTCACCCCTCCACTTT. This sequence encodes CASAVDAYNSPLHF.

On this clone itself: One end of the junction does not line up with germline, which may come from a read error. CDR3 bases: TGTGCCAGCAGCTTAAGCGATCCTACGGAGTTC. Protein sequence: CASSLSDPTEF. The chain combines TRBV7-9 with TRBJ2-7; no clear D gene. The CDR3 runs to 11 residues. Germline V gives CDR1 SEHNR, CDR2 FQNEAQ (reference sequence).

This clone was seen only a few times. The chain combines TRBV14 with TRBJ2-2; D not certain. With 1 base removed from V and 3 bases from J, the gap between germline ends came to 3 bases. In germline, CDR1 is SGHDN, CDR2 FVKESK. This CDR3 contains 13 residues. CDR3 residues: CASSQVYTGELFF. CDR3 bases: TGTGCCAGCAGCCAAGTGTACACCGGGGAGCTGTTTTTT.

The chain carries TRBV2 and TRBJ2-7, with 7 positions matching TRBD1. The germline CDR1 and CDR2 sequences are SNHLY and FYNNEI. This CDR3 has 13 residues. Trimming cost V 6 bases and J 5 bases; bases outside gene matches: 7. CDR3 sequence reads: CASSGTGVDEQYF. The CDR3 bases are TGTGCCAGCAGCGGAACAGGGGTCGACGAGCAGTACTTC.

This chain links TRBV6-1 with TRBJ1-5; possibly TRBD1 for D (6 bases). V lost 5 bases, J lost 4 bases, and 15 bases lay in between. The CDR3 spans 15 residues. Germline CDR1 MNHNS, CDR2 SASEGT. The DNA of the CDR3 is TGTGCCAGCAGTTCGCTGACAGGACTAAATCAGCCCCAGCATTTT. Translation: CASSSLTGLNQPQHF.

This clone has ten or more counts. This rearrangement joins TRBV5-1 to TRBJ2-5, with D perhaps assigned TRBD1 or TRBD2 (6 bases each). Germline V CDR1 and CDR2: SGHRS, YFSETQ. Trimming removed 0 bases from V and 5 bases from J, with 14 bases in between. The CDR3 is 15 residues long. This chain's CDR3 is CASSLESGGRETQYF. Here the CDR3 DNA reads TGCGCCAGCAGCTTGGAGTCCGGGGGCAGGGAGACCCAGTACTTC. Supplemented by reference TRBV5-1 and TRBJ2-5, the full variable domain reads KAGVTQTPRYLIKTRGQQVTLSCSPISGHRSVSWYQQTPGQGLQFLFEYFSETQRNKGNFPGRFSGRQFSNSRSEMNVSTLELGDSALYLCASSLESGGRETQYFGPGTRLLVL.

CDR3 amino acids: CASSSPPSTDTQYF. CDR3 nucleotides: TGCGCCAGCAGCTCTCCACCCAGCACAGATACGCAGTATTTT. The V call is TRBV5-1, the J call TRBJ2-3, with unresolved D. There are 14 residues in the CDR3. V was shortened by 3 bases and J by 0 bases, with 8 bases between the two germline ends. The germline CDR1 and CDR2 sequences are SGHRS and YFSETQ. The full variable domain, its missing parts supplied by reference TRBV5-1 and TRBJ2-3, is KAGVTQTPRYLIKTRGQQVTLSCSPISGHRSVSWYQQTPGQGLQFLFEYFSETQRNKGNFPGRFSGRQFSNSRSEMNVSTLELGDSALYLCASSSPPSTDTQYFGPGTRLTVL.

The V call is TRBV19, the J call TRBJ1-1; D is ambiguous. This CDR3 is built from 13 residues. Trimming removed 5 bases from V and 5 bases from J, with 12 bases in between. Germline V gene sequence: CDR1 LNHDA, CDR2 SQIVND (reference sequence). The chain's CDR3 is CASSSDLRTEAFF. Here the CDR3 DNA reads TGTGCCAGTAGTTCGGACCTGAGGACTGAAGCTTTCTTT.

This clone has at least ten counts. The chain carries TRBV18 and TRBJ2-3; no reliable D call. This CDR3 has 12 residues. Germline CDR1 KGHSH, CDR2 LQKENI. Trimming cost V 1 base and J 4 bases, with 3 bases left between them. The CDR3 spells CASSPLSDTQYF. CDR3 bases: TGTGCCAGCTCACCACTATCAGATACGCAGTATTTT.

The chain joins TRBV2 to TRBJ1-5; D ambiguous. Trimming took 3 bases from V and 2 from J, leaving 11 bases between them. CDR3 length equals 15 residues. CDR1 and CDR2 (germline): SNHLY, FYNNEI. In nucleotides, the CDR3 is TGTGCCAGCAGTGATACTGGGTTAGGCAATCAGCCCCAGCATTTT. Its protein is CASSDTGLGNQPQHF. Full variable domain (remainder filled in from reference TRBV2 and TRBJ1-5): EPEVTQTPSHQVTQMGQEVILRCVPISNHLYFYWYRQILGQKVEFLVSFYNNEISEKSEIFDDQFSVERPDGSNFTLKIRSTKLEDSAMYFCASSDTGLGNQPQHFGDGTRLSIL.

The chain is built from TRBV6-1 and TRBJ1-1; D not certain. Germline CDR1 is MNHNS and CDR2 is SASEGT. V was pared by 7 bases and J by 1 base, with 7 bases between. The CDR3 loop spans 12 amino acids. CDR3 in amino acids: CASMLSNTEAFF. The CDR3 DNA is TGTGCCAGCATGCTGTCGAACACTGAAGCTTTCTTT.

V gene TRBV10-3 combines with J gene TRBJ1-4; tentative D call: TRBD1 (5 bases). V was pared by 7 bases and J by 2 bases, with 14 bases between. The CDR3 consists of 15 residues. In germline, CDR1 is ENHRY, CDR2 SYGVKD. Here the CDR3 reads CAIKGSDGTNEKLFF. The CDR3 DNA sequence: TGTGCCATCAAGGGGTCTGATGGGACTAATGAAAAACTGTTTTTT.

The chain joins TRBV7-8 to TRBJ1-5; D is unresolved. V gave up 3 bases and J gave up 3 bases, with 9 bases separating them. CDR1 is SGHVS and CDR2 is FQNEAQ in the germline V gene. This CDR3 has 14 amino acids. The CDR3 region has the DNA TGTGCCAGCAGCTTGGAACCCTCCAATCAGCCCCAGCATTTT. Translation gives CASSLEPSNQPQHF.

The chain links TRBV6-6 to TRBJ1-2; the D is unclear. From germline, CDR1 is MNHNY and CDR2 SVGAGI (reference sequence). The length of the CDR3 is 12 residues. Trimming left V 4 bases short and J 8 bases short, with 11 bases between. The CDR3 DNA reads as TGTGCCAGCAGTTCCACGAGTTGGGGCTACACCTTC. The encoded protein is CASSSTSWGYTF.

The chain has TRBV5-4 and TRBJ2-1, with TRBD2 matching 11 bases. Germline values: CDR1 SGHNT, CDR2 YYREEE (reference sequence). The CDR3 has 15 residues. V gave up 1 base and J gave up 10 bases; unmatched junction bases: 7. The CDR3 DNA reads as TGTGCCAGCAGCTTGTTTGGACTAGCGGGTGACGAGCAGTTCTTC. Amino acids: CASSLFGLAGDEQFF.

The rearrangement joins TRBV5-4 to TRBJ2-2; D might be TRBD1 (5 bases). From germline, CDR1 is SGHNT and CDR2 YYREEE (reference sequence). This CDR3 region has 15 residues. V lost 0 bases to trimming and J lost 2 bases, with 8 bases between them. The CDR3 coding sequence is TGTGCCAGCAGCTTGGACACAGGCAACACCGGGGAGCTGTTTTTT. Translating gives CASSLDTGNTGELFF.

This chain connects TRBV14 to TRBJ2-1; TRBD2 agrees at 13 bases. Looked up from germline, CDR1 is SGHDN and CDR2 is FVKESK. The CDR3 is 19 residues long. The J segment lost 2 bases and the V segment lost 5 bases, leaving 12 bases of the junction unmatched. CDR3 residues: CASSSPGLAGKGPYNEQFF. As DNA, the CDR3 is TGTGCCAGCAGCTCACCGGGACTAGCGGGGAAAGGCCCCTACAATGAGCAGTTCTTC. The full variable domain, with the rest looked up from reference TRBV14 and TRBJ2-1, is EAGVTQFPSHSVIEKGQTVTLRCDPISGHDNLYWYRRVMGKEIKFLLHFVKESKQDESGMPNNRFLAERTGGTYSTLKVQPAELEDSGVYFCASSSPGLAGKGPYNEQFFGPGTRLTVL.

The rearrangement links TRBV5-4 to TRBJ2-7; 7 bases fit TRBD2. Trimming cost V 7 bases and J 3 bases; bases outside gene matches: 10. Germline V gene data show CDR1 as SGHNT and CDR2 as YYREEE (reference sequence). The CDR3 consists of 14 residues. The CDR3 sequence: CASGHGGLGYEQYF. The DNA of the CDR3 is TGTGCCAGCGGGCACGGGGGGTTGGGCTACGAGCAGTACTTC.

This clone was picked up a small number of times. V gene TRBV19 combines with J gene TRBJ2-5; perhaps D is TRBD1 or TRBD2 (5 bases each). Germline CDR1 and CDR2: LNHDA and SQIVND (reference sequence). V was cut by 6 bases and J by 0 bases, with 14 bases left in between. This CDR3 spans 15 amino acids. DNA of the CDR3: TGTGCCAGTAGAATACGGGGCCAGTACCAAGAGACCCAGTACTTC. Its protein is CASRIRGQYQETQYF. Combining the CDR3 with reference TRBV19 and TRBJ2-5 gives the whole variable domain DGGITQSPKYLFRKEGQNVTLSCEQNLNHDAMYWYRQDPGQGLRLIYYSQIVNDFQKGDIAEGYSVSREKKESFPLTVTSAQKNPTAFYLCASRIRGQYQETQYFGPGTRLLVL.

The chain joins TRBV10-3 to TRBJ2-7; tentative D call: TRBD1 (6 bases). This CDR3 is built from 15 residues. Trimming took off 6 bases at V and 0 bases at J, with 15 bases between the two ends. The germline V gene has CDR1 ENHRY and CDR2 SYGVKD. CDR3 nucleotide sequence: TGTGCCATCAGAGACATGGGGGCTAGCTCCTACGAGCAGTACTTC. Encoded protein: CAIRDMGASSYEQYF.